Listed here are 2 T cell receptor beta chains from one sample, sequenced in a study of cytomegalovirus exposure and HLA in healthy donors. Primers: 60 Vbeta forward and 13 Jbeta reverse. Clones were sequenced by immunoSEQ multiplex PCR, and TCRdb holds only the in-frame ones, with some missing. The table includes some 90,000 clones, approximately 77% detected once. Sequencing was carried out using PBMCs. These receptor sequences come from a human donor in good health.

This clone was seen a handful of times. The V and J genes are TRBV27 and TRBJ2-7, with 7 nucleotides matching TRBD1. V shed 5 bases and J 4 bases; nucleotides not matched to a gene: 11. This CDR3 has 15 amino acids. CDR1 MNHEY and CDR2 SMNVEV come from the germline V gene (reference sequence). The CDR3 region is CASSPSGTAFYEQYF. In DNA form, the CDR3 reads TGTGCCAGCAGTCCCTCGGGGACAGCCTTTTACGAGCAGTACTTC.

For the CDR3, the DNA is TGTGCCAGCAGCGCCCTCCCGGGACTAGCGAACAATGAGCAGTTCTTC. Amino acids: CASSALPGLANNEQFF. The gene calls are TRBV9 and TRBJ2-1; 10 bases map to TRBD2. The CDR3 covers 16 residues. Per germline, CDR1 SGDLS and CDR2 YYNGEE. After removal of 3 bases from V and 5 bases from J, the junction contained 8 bases not matched to a gene.